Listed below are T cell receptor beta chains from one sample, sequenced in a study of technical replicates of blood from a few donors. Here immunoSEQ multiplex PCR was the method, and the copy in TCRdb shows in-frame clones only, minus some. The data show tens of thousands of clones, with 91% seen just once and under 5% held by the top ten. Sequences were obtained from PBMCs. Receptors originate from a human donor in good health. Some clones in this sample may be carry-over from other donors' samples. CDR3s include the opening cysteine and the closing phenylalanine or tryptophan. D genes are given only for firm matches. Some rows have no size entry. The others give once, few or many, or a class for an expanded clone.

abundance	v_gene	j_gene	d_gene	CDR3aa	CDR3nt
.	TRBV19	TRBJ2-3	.	CASSIASTDTQYF	TGTGCCAGTAGTATAGCTAGCACAGATACGCAGTATTTT
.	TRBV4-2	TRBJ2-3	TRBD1	CASSQDATGVTDTQYF	TGTGCCAGCAGCCAAGATGCCACAGGGGTCACAGATACGCAGTATTTT
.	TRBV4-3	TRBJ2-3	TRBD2	CASSHRTSWTDTQYF	TGCGCCAGCAGCCATAGGACTAGTTGGACAGATACGCAGTATTTT
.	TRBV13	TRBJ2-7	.	CASSSRRQGSEQYF	TGTGCCAGCAGCTCCCGGCGGCAGGGGAGTGAGCAGTACTTC
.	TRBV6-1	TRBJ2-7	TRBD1	CASSEAGTGLYEQYF	TGTGCCAGCAGTGAAGCGGGGACAGGATTATACGAGCAGTACTTC
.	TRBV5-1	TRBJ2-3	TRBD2	CASSPGLAGNTQYF	TGCGCCAGCAGCCCCGGACTAGCAGGGAATACGCAGTATTTT
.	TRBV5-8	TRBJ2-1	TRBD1	CASSFRTGSNNEQFF	TGTGCCAGCAGCTTCAGGACAGGGAGCAACAATGAGCAGTTCTTC
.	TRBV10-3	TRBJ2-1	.	CAISDPGWRVPYNEQFF	TGTGCCATCAGTGACCCGGGGTGGAGGGTTCCTTACAATGAGCAGTTCTTC
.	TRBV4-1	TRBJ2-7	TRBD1	CASSQMTGANEQYF	TGCGCCAGCAGCCAGATGACAGGGGCCAACGAGCAGTACTTC
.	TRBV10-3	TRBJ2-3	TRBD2	CAITPGLVSDTQYF	TGTGCCATCACCCCGGGACTAGTCTCCGATACGCAGTATTTT
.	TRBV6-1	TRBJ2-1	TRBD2	CASSRTSDYNEQFF	TGTGCCAGCAGCCGGACTAGCGATTACAATGAGCAGTTCTTC
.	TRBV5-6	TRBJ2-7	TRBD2	CASSRAGGSFYEQYF	TGTGCCAGCAGCCGAGCCGGCGGGAGTTTTTACGAGCAGTACTTC
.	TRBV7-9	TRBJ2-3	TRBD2	CASSTYGGAGDTQYF	TGTGCCAGCAGCACCTACGGGGGGGCCGGGGATACGCAGTATTTT
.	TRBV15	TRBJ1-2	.	CATSFTTGFYGYTF	TGTGCCACCAGTTTTACTACAGGGTTCTATGGCTACACCTTC
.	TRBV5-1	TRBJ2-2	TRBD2	CASSSGLADTGELFF	TGCGCCAGCAGCTCCGGACTAGCAGACACCGGGGAGCTGTTTTTT
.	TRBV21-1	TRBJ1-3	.	CASSSSRTTAGNTIYF	TGTGCCAGCAGCTCCAGTAGGACGACAGCGGGAAACACCATATATTTT
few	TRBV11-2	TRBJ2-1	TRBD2	CASSRLGAGGYNEQFF	TGTGCCAGCAGCCGCCTGGGGGCGGGAGGGTACAATGAGCAGTTCTTC
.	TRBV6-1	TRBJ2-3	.	CASRDADWPGDTQYF	TGTGCCAGCAGAGACGCGGACTGGCCCGGGGATACGCAGTATTTT
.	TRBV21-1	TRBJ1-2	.	CASTLMNRDRGYTF	TGTGCCAGCACCCTGATGAACAGGGACCGGGGCTACACCTTC
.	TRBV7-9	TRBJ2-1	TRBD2	CASLVTSGRIDEQFF	TGTGCCAGCCTTGTGACTAGCGGGAGAATCGATGAGCAGTTCTTC
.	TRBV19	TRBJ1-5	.	CASSIWSENQPQHF	TGTGCCAGTAGTATTTGGTCAGAAAATCAGCCCCAGCATTTT
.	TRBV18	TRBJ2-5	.	CASSLQPAQETQYF	TGTGCCAGCTCACTACAACCTGCCCAAGAGACCCAGTACTTC
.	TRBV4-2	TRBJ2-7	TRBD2	CASSQTSGGPYEQYF	TGTGCCAGCAGCCAGACTAGCGGGGGCCCCTACGAGCAGTACTTC
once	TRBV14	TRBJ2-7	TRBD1	CASSSNVDRAYEQYF	TGTGCCAGCAGCTCTAATGTCGACAGGGCCTACGAGCAGTACTTC
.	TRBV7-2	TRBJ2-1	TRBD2	CASSLGLAGGQEQFF	TGTGCCAGCAGCTTAGGACTAGCGGGGGGCCAAGAGCAGTTCTTC
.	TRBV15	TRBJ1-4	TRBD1	CATSRVYQLTGGNEKLFF	TGTGCCACCAGCAGAGTATATCAATTGACAGGGGGTAATGAAAAACTGTTTTTT
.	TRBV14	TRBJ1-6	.	CASSQEGSRGWDSPLHF	TGTGCCAGCAGCCAAGAAGGTTCAAGAGGGTGGGATTCACCCCTCCACTTT
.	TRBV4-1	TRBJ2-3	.	CASSQVRDTQYF	TGCGCCAGCAGCCAAGTTCGGGATACGCAGTATTTT
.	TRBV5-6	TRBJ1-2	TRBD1	CASSGQGLAYGYTF	TGTGCCAGCAGCGGACAGGGGCTAGCCTATGGCTACACCTTC
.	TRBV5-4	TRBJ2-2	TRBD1	CASRAGTGGKNAGELFF	TGTGCCAGCAGGGCCGGGACAGGGGGGAAGAACGCCGGGGAGCTGTTTTTT
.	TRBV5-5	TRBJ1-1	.	CASSSRSQNTEAFF	TGTGCCAGCAGCTCGAGGTCCCAAAACACTGAAGCTTTCTTT
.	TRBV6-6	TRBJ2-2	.	CASSYFTNEGAGELFF	TGTGCCAGCAGTTACTTTACCAACGAGGGGGCCGGGGAGCTGTTTTTT
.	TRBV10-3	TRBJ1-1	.	CAISESGKGIYTEAFF	TGTGCCATCAGTGAGTCGGGGAAGGGGATATACACTGAAGCTTTCTTT
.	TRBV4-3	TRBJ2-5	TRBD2	CASSQTSGSDTQYF	TGCGCCAGCAGCCAGACTAGCGGGAGCGACACCCAGTACTTC
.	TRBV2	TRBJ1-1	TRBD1	CASSRDRGHDEAFF	TGTGCCAGCAGTAGGGACAGGGGGCATGATGAAGCTTTCTTT